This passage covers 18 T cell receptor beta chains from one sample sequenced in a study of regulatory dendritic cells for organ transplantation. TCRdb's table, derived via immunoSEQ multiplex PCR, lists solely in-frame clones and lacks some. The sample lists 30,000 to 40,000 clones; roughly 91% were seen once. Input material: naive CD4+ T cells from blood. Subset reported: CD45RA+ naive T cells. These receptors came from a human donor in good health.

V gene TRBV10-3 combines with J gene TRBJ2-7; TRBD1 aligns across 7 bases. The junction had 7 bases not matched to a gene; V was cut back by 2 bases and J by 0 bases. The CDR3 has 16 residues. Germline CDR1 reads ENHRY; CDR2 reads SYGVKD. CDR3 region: CAISEPGQRSSYEQYF. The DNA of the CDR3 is TGTGCCATCAGTGAGCCGGGACAGAGAAGCTCCTACGAGCAGTACTTC.

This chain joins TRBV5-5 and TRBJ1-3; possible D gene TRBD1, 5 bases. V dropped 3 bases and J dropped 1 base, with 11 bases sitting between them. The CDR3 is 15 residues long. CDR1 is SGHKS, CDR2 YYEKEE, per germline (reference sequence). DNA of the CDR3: TGTGCCAGCAGCTCACGCGGGGGATCTGGAAACACCATATATTTT. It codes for CASSSRGGSGNTIYF.

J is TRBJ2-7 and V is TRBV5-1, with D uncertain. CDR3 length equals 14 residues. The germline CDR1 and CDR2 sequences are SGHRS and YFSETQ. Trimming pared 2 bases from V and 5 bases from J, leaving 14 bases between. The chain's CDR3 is CASSFPGSANEQYF. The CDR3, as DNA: TGCGCCAGCAGCTTTCCTGGCAGCGCAAACGAGCAGTACTTC.

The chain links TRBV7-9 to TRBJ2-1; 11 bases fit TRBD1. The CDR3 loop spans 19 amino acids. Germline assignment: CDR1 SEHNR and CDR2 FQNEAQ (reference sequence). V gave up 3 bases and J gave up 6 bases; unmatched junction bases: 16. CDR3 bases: TGTGCCAGCAGCTTCGGACAGGGGGCAGGAGCGGGAGGCACCAATGAGCAGTTCTTC. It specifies CASSFGQGAGAGGTNEQFF.

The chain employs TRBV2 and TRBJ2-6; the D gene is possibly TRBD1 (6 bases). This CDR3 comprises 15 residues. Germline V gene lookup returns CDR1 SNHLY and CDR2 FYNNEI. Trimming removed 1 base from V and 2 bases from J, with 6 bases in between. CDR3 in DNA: TGTGCCAGCAGTGAAGACAGGGCTGGGGCCAACGTCCTGACTTTC. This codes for CASSEDRAGANVLTF.

The CDR3 DNA reads TGTGCCAGCAGTTACTCCAGGGCTATGAACACTGAAGCTTTCTTT. Amino acids: CASSYSRAMNTEAFF. The chain recombines TRBV6-6 with TRBJ1-1; possible D gene TRBD1, 5 bases. This CDR3 comprises 15 residues. V dropped 0 bases and J dropped 0 bases, with 8 bases sitting between them. The germline V gene has CDR1 MNHNY and CDR2 SVGAGI (reference sequence).

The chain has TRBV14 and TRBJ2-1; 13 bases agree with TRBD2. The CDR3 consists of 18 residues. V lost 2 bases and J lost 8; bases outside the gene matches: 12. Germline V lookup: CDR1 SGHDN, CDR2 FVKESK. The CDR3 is CASSQFRQTSGGIDEQFF. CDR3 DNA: TGTGCCAGCAGCCAATTCCGGCAGACTAGCGGGGGGATTGATGAGCAGTTCTTC.

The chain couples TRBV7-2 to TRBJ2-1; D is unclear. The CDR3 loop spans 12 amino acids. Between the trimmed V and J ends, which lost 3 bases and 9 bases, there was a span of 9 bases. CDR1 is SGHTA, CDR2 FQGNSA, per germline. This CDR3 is CASSFPPGEQFF. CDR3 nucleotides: TGTGCCAGCAGCTTCCCACCAGGTGAGCAGTTCTTC.

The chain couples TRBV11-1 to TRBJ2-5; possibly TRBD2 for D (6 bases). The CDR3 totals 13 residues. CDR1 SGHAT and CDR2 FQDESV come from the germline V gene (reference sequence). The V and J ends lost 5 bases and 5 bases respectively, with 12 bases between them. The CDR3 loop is CASSPGREETQYF. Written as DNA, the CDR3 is TGTGCCAGCAGCCCGGGTCGGGAGGAGACCCAGTACTTC.

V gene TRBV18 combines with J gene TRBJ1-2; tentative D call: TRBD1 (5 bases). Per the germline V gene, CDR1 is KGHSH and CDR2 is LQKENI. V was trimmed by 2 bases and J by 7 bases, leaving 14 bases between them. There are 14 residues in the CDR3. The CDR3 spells CASSPVPREAGYTF. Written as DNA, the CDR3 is TGTGCCAGCTCACCAGTCCCCAGGGAGGCTGGCTACACCTTC.

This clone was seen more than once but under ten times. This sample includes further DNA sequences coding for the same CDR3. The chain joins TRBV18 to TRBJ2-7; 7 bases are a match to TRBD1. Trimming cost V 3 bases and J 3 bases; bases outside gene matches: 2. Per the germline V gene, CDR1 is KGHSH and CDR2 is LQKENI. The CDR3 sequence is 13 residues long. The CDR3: CASSPTGSYEQYF. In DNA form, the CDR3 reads TGTGCCAGCTCACCGACAGGGAGCTACGAGCAGTACTTC.

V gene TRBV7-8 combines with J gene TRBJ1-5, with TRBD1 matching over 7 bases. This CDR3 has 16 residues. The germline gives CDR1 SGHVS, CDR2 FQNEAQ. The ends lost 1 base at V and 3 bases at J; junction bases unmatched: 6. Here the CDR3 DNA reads TGTGCCAGCAGCTTAGTATGGGGGACAGTCAATCAGCCCCAGCATTTT. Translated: CASSLVWGTVNQPQHF.

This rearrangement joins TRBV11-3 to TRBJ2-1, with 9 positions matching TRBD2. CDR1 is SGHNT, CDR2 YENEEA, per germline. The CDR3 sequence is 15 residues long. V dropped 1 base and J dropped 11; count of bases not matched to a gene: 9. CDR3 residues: CASSLAGKTSGKQFF. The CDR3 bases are TGTGCCAGCAGCTTAGCGGGGAAGACTAGCGGAAAGCAGTTCTTC.

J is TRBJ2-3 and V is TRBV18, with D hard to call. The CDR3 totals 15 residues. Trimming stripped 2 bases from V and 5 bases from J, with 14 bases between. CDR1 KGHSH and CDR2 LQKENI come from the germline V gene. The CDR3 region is CASSPNSGGGDTQYF. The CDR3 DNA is TGTGCCAGCTCACCAAATTCCGGTGGTGGAGATACGCAGTATTTT.

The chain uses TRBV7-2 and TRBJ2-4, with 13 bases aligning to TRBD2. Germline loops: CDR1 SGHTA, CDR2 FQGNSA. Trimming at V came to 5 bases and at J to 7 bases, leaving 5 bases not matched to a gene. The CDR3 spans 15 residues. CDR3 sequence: CASSVGTSGVNIQYF. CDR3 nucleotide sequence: TGTGCCAGCAGCGTCGGGACTAGCGGGGTGAACATTCAGTACTTC.

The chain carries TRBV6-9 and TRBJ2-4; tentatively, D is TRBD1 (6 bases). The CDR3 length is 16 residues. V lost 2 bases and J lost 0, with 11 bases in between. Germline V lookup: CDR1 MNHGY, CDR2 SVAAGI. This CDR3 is CASSYGQILAKNIQYF. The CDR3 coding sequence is TGTGCCAGCAGTTATGGACAGATTCTAGCCAAAAACATTCAGTACTTC.

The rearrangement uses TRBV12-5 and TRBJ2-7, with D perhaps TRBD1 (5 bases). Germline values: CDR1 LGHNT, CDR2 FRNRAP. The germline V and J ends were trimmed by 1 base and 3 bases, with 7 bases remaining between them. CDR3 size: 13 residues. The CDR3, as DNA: TGTGCTAGTGGTTTGGGGGGCGTCTACGAGCAGTACTTC. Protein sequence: CASGLGGVYEQYF.

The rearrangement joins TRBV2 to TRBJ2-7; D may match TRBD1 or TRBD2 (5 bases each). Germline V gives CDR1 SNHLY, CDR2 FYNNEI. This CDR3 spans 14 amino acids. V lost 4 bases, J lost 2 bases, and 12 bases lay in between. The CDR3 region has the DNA TGTGCCAGCAGTGGGAATAGAGGGGCCTACGAGCAGTACTTC. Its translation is CASSGNRGAYEQYF. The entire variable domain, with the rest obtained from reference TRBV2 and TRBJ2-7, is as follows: EPEVTQTPSHQVTQMGQEVILRCVPISNHLYFYWYRQILGQKVEFLVSFYNNEISEKSEIFDDQFSVERPDGSNFTLKIRSTKLEDSAMYFCASSGNRGAYEQYFGPGTRLTVT.